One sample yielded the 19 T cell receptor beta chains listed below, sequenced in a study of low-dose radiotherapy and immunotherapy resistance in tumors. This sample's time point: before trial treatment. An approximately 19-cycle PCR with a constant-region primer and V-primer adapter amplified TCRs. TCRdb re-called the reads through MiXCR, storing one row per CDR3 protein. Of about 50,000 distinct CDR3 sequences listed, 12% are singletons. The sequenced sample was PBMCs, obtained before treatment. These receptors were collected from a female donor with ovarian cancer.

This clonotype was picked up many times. CDR3 DNA: TGCGCCAGCAGCTTGGGACTAGTCTCCTACGAGCAGTACTTC. Amino acids: CASSLGLVSYEQYF. V is TRBV5-1 and J is TRBJ2-7; maybe TRBD2 (6 bases). V gave up 0 bases and J gave up 0 bases, with 7 bases separating them. The CDR3 loop spans 14 amino acids. The germline gives CDR1 SGHRS, CDR2 YFSETQ.

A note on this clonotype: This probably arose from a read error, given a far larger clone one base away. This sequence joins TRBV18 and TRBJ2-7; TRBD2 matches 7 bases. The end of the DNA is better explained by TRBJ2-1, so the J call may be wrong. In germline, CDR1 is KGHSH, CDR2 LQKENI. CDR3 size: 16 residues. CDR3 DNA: TGTGCCAGCCCACCAATGGTGCTAGCGGAACACAATGAGCAGTTCTTC. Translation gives CASPPMVLAEHNEQFF.

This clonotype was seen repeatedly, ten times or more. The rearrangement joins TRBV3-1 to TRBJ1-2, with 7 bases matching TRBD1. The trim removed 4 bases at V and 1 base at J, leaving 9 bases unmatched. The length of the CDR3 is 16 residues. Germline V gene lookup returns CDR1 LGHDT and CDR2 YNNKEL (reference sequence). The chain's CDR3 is CASSLYGTAFNYGYTF. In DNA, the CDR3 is TGTGCCAGCAGCCTCTACGGGACAGCCTTTAACTATGGCTACACCTTC.

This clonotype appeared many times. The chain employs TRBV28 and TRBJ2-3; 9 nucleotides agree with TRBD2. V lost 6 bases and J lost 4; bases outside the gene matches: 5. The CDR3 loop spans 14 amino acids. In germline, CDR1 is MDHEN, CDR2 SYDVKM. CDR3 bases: TGTGCCAGCAGCGCCCGCGGGGGGGCAGATACGCAGTATTTT. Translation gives CASSARGGADTQYF.

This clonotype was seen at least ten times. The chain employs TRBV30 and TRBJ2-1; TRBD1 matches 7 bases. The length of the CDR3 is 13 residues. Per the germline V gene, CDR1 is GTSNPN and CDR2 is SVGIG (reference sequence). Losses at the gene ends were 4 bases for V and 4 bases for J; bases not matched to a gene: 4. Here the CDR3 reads CAWTPDRYNEQFF. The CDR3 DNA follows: TGTGCCTGGACCCCGGACAGGTACAATGAGCAGTTCTTC.

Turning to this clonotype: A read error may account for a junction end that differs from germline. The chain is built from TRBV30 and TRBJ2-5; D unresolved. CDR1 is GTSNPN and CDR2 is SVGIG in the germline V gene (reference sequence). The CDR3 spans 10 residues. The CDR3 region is CARSMETQYF. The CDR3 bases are TGTGCCAGGAGTATGGAGACCCAGTACTTC.

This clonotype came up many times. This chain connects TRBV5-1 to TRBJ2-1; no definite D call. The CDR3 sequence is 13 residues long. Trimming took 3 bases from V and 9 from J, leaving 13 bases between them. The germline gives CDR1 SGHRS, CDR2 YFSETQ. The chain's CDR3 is CASSSQDYGEQFF. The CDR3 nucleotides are TGCGCCAGCAGCTCGCAAGATTACGGTGAGCAGTTCTTC.

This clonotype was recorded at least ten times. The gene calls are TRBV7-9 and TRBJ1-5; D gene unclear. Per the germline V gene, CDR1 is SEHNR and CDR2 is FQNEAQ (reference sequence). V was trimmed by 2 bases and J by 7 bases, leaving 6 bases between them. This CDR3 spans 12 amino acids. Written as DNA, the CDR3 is TGTGCCAGCAGCTTAACAGAGCAGCCCCAGCATTTT. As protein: CASSLTEQPQHF.

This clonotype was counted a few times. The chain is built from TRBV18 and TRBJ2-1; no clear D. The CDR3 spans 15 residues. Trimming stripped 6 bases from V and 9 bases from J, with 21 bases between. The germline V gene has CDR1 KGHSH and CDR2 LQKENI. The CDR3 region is CASSLLGLSGGEQFF. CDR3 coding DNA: TGTGCCAGCTCCCTCCTGGGTCTCTCCGGTGGTGAGCAGTTCTTC.

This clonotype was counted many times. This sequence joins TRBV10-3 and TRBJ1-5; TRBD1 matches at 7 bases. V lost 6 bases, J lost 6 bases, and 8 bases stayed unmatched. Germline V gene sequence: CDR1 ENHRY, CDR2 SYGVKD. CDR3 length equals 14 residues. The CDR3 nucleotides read TGTGCCATCAGACAGGGGAACTCCGGTCAGCCCCAGCATTTT. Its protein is CAIRQGNSGQPQHF.

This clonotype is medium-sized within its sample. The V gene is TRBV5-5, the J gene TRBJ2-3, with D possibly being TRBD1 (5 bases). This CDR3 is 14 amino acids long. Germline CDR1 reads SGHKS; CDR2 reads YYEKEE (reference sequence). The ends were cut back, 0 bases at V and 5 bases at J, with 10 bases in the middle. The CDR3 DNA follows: TGTGCCAGCAGCTTGGCCAGGGTCCAAGATACGCAGTATTTT. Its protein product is CASSLARVQDTQYF.

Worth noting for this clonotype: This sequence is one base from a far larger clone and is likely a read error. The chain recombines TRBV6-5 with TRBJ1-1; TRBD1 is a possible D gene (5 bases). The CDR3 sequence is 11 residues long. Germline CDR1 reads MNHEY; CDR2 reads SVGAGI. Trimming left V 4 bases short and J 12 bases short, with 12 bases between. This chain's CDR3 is CASSLHGATFF. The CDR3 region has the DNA TGTGCCAGCAGTTTACATGGGGCAACTTTCTTT.

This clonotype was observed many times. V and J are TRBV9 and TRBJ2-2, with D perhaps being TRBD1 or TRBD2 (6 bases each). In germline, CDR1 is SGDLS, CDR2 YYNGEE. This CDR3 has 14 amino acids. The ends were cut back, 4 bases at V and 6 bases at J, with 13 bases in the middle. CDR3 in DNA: TGTGCCAGCAGCCCCGCAAGGGGGGCCGGGGAGCTGTTTTTT. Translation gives CASSPARGAGELFF. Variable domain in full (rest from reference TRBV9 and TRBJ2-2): DSGVTQTPKHLITATGQRVTLRCSPRSGDLSVYWYQQSLDQGLQFLIQYYNGEERAKGNILERFSAQQFPDLHSELNLSSLELGDSALYFCASSPARGAGELFFGEGSRLTVL.

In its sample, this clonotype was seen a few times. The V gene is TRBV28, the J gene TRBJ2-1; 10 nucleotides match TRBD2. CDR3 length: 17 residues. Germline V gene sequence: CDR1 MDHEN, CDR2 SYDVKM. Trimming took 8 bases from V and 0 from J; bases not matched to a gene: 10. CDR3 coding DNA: TGTGCCAGCCCTACTAGCGGGATTGTGGTCTCCTACAATGAGCAGTTCTTC. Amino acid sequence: CASPTSGIVVSYNEQFF.

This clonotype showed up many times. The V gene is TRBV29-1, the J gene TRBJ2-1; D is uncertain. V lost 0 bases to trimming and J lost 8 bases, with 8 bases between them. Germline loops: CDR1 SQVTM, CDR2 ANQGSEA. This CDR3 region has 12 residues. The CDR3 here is CSVEDGGDEQFF. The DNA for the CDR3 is TGCAGCGTTGAAGACGGCGGCGATGAGCAGTTCTTC.

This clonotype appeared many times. The DNA of the CDR3 is TGCAGTGCTAGATTCGAGCGGGGGCCCACAGATACGCAGTATTTT. This encodes CSARFERGPTDTQYF. This chain uses TRBV20-1 with TRBJ2-3; 8 positions match TRBD2. The V segment lost 2 bases and the J segment 2 bases; nucleotides outside the gene matches: 6. CDR3 length: 15 residues. The V gene's germline CDR1 is DFQATT and CDR2 SNEGSKA (reference sequence).

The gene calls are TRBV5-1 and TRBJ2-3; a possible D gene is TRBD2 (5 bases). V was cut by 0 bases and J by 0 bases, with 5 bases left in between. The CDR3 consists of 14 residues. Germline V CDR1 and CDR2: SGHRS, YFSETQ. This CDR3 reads CASSLGGSTDTQYF. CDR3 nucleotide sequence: TGCGCCAGCAGCTTGGGAGGGAGCACAGATACGCAGTATTTT.

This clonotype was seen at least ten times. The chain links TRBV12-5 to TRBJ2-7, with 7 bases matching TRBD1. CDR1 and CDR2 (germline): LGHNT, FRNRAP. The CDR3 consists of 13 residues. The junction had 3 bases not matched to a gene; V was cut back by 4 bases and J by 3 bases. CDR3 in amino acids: CASGWGTVYEQYF. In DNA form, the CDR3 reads TGTGCTAGTGGTTGGGGGACAGTCTACGAGCAGTACTTC.

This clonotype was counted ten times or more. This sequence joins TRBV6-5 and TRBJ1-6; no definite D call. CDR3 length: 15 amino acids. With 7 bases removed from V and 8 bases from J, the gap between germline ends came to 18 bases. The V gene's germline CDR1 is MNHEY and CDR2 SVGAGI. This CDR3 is CASTPWRPTDSPLHF. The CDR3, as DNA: TGTGCCAGCACCCCTTGGAGGCCCACAGATTCACCCCTCCACTTT.